The sequence of this TCR beta chain was determined in a study of blood T cells in healthy people across ages. Study-level results: Naive and antigen-experienced cells were not separated, limiting conclusive comparison.

A second 7 to 11 cycle PCR used barcoded and J-beta primers. Each cDNA was tagged by a template-switch adaptor containing 12 random nucleotides. TCRdb itself ran the 5' RACE reads through MiXCR, one entry per CDR3 protein. Here the sample spans about 1,400,000 distinct CDR3 sequences, roughly 64% being singletons. The V gene's germline CDR1 is SGHKS and CDR2 YYEKEE (reference sequence). This CDR3 spans 16 amino acids. Between the trimmed V and J ends, which lost 1 base and 0 bases, there was a span of 8 bases. Note on this clonotype: The antigen remains unidentified.

This receptor was obtained from a man between 18 and 29 years old in good health. Sample: blood. The V call is TRBV5-5, the J call TRBJ2-6; D gene ambiguous. CDR3 in amino acids: CASSLTSNSGANVLTF. As DNA, the CDR3 is TGTGCCAGCAGCTTGACGTCCAACTCTGGGGCCAACGTCCTGACTTTC.